This is a list of T cell receptor beta chains from one sample in a study of vaccination and CD4 T cells after COVID-19. TCRdb processed the PCR reads anew with MiXCR; each CDR3 protein has one entry. Found here are 10,000 or so distinct CDR3 sequences, about three fifths of them singletons; the top ten hold under 35%. Their recognized antigens are unknown. Input material: CD4+ T cells from blood, cultured in vitro. These receptors originate from a human donor who had recovered from COVID-19. The CDR3 runs from the conserved cysteine through the conserved F or W. D genes are given only for firm matches. Expanded clones are given a class, and other clones once, few, many or no size at all.

- TRBJ2-5 - TRBV7-2 CASSPGHRQETQYF TGTGCCAGCAGCCCAGGACATAGGCAAGAGACCCAGTACTTC
- TRBJ1-1 - TRBV27 CASSSQQGRNTEAFF TGTGCCAGCAGCAGCCAACAAGGGCGGAACACTGAAGCTTTCTTT
- TRBJ1-5 few TRBV7-2 CASSLGLGGNQPQHF TGTGCCAGCAGCTTAGGGTTGGGGGGCAATCAGCCCCAGCATTTT
- TRBJ1-1 - TRBV19 CASSIGGVGTEAFF TGTGCCAGTAGTATAGGCGGGGTTGGAACTGAAGCTTTCTTT
- TRBJ2-7 - TRBV7-2 CASSLVSPEQYF TGTGCCAGCAGCTTAGTTAGTCCTGAGCAGTACTTC
TRBD2 TRBJ2-1 - TRBV6-2/TRBV6-3 CASREGGYNNEQFF TGTGCCAGCCGGGAGGGTGGATACAACAATGAGCAGTTCTTC
- TRBJ1-6 few TRBV20-1 CSASGADNSPLHF TGCAGTGCCAGTGGGGCAGATAATTCACCCCTCCACTTT
- TRBJ2-7 - TRBV27 CARPERSGEQYF TGTGCCAGACCGGAGAGGTCAGGGGAGCAGTACTTC
TRBD1 TRBJ1-4 - TRBV6-1 CASTVSGTDEKLFF TGTGCCAGCACCGTAAGCGGGACAGATGAAAAACTGTTTTTT
TRBD1 TRBJ1-1 - TRBV12-3/TRBV12-4 CASSQGARAFF TGTGCCAGCAGCCAGGGGGCGAGGGCTTTCTTT
- TRBJ1-1 - TRBV7-6 CASSLAHLNTEAFF TGTGCCAGCAGCTTAGCGCACCTGAACACTGAAGCTTTCTTT
TRBD1 TRBJ1-1 few TRBV20-1 CSARLNRGLTEAFF TGCAGTGCTAGACTCAACAGGGGGCTCACTGAAGCTTTCTTT
- TRBJ1-6 - TRBV6-1 CASGRPNSPLHF TGTGCCTCGGGGAGACCCAATTCACCCCTCCACTTT
TRBD2 TRBJ2-7 once TRBV6-1 CASRGGPAAEQYF TGTGCCAGCAGGGGAGGGCCCGCCGCCGAGCAGTACTTC
TRBD1 TRBJ1-5 - TRBV20-1 CSAREGQVNQPQHF TGCAGTGCTAGAGAGGGACAGGTAAATCAGCCCCAGCATTTT
- TRBJ1-6 once TRBV4-3 CASSQDPRSSYNSPLHF TGCGCCAGCAGCCAAGATCCCAGGAGCTCCTATAATTCACCCCTCCACTTT
TRBD1 TRBJ2-1 - TRBV14 CASSPRDRGPPLF TGTGCCAGCAGCCCCCGGGACAGGGGGCCTCCTCTCTTC
TRBD1 TRBJ2-7 - TRBV7-6 CASSLGQGVGEQYF TGTGCCAGCAGCTTAGGGCAGGGGGTAGGCGAGCAGTACTTC
- TRBJ2-7 once TRBV28 CASSRVRSASYEQYF TGTGCCAGCAGCAGGGTCCGGTCGGCTTCCTACGAGCAGTACTTC
- TRBJ1-2 - TRBV6-1 CASTPARGGYTF TGTGCCAGCACTCCTGCAAGGGGTGGCTACACCTTC
- TRBJ2-7 - TRBV6-4 CASSDTPYEQYF TGTGCCAGCAGTGACACGCCCTACGAGCAGTACTTC
- TRBJ2-2 - TRBV21-1 CASSKAWLGRRNRNTGELFF TGTGCCAGCAGCAAAGCTTGGTTGGGCCGCCGTAATCGGAACACCGGGGAGCTGTTTTTT
- TRBJ2-3 few TRBV7-3 CASSHGSAPGTDTQYF TGTGCCAGCAGCCACGGTAGCGCCCCGGGGACAGATACGCAGTATTTT
- TRBJ1-5 - TRBV15 CATSKPQGAPQHF TGTGCCACCAGCAAGCCACAAGGGGCGCCCCAGCATTTT
- TRBJ2-7 - TRBV19 CASSDRSYEQYF TGTGCCAGCTCGGACAGATCCTACGAGCAGTACTTC
- TRBJ1-1 few TRBV7-3 CASSLQWNTEAFF TGTGCCAGCAGTTTACAGTGGAACACTGAAGCTTTCTTT
- TRBJ1-1 - TRBV6-1 CASYRTPNTEAFF TGTGCCAGTTACCGAACACCGAACACTGAAGCTTTCTTT
- TRBJ2-7 few TRBV7-2 CASSLGFSSTYEQYF TGTGCCAGCAGCTTAGGTTTCTCTAGTACCTACGAGCAGTACTTC
- TRBJ2-2 - TRBV5-1 CASSLARGASTGELFF TGCGCCAGCAGCTTGGCCCGGGGTGCCAGCACCGGGGAGCTGTTTTTT
- TRBJ1-1 - TRBV2 CASSENQGGNTEAFF TGTGCCAGCAGTGAAAATCAGGGAGGGAACACTGAAGCTTTCTTT
- TRBJ1-2 - TRBV20-1 CSARAGGQNYGYTF TGCAGTGCTAGAGCCGGGGGCCAAAACTATGGCTACACCTTC
TRBD2 TRBJ2-3 few TRBV7-9 CASSLGLAGGTDTQYF TGTGCCAGCAGCTTAGGACTAGCGGGGGGCACAGATACGCAGTATTTT
- TRBJ2-1 once TRBV4-3 CASSQETGAGMYGEQFF TGCGCCAGCAGCCAAGAAACAGGTGCGGGGATGTACGGGGAGCAGTTCTTC
- TRBJ2-1 - TRBV11-3 CASSLLGYNEQFF TGTGCCAGCAGCTTACTAGGATACAATGAGCAGTTCTTC
- TRBJ1-5 - TRBV27 CASSSNSNQPQHF TGTGCCAGCAGTTCTAATAGCAATCAGCCCCAGCATTTT
- TRBJ2-7 - TRBV19 CASRGQGSWEQYF TGTGCCAGTAGAGGTCAGGGGTCGTGGGAGCAGTACTTC
- TRBJ1-1 few TRBV30 CAWSVRWGTEAFF TGTGCCTGGAGTGTAAGGTGGGGGACTGAAGCTTTCTTT
TRBD1 TRBJ1-3 medium-sized TRBV20-1 CSAHRGQGAGNTIYF TGCAGTGCCCACAGGGGTCAGGGGGCTGGAAACACCATATATTTT
- TRBJ2-7 - TRBV30 CAWTNHRGQYF TGTGCCTGGACTAATCATCGTGGGCAGTACTTC
- TRBJ1-2 - TRBV20-1 CSARSPPGGGNYGYTF TGCAGTGCTAGATCCCCCCCGGGGGGAGGCAACTATGGCTACACCTTC
- TRBJ1-1 - TRBV20-1 CSGHQGMNTEAFF TGCAGTGGTCATCAGGGTATGAACACTGAAGCTTTCTTT
- TRBJ1-5 - TRBV24-1 CATHDRMKPQHF TGTGCCACCCATGACAGGATGAAGCCCCAGCATTTT
- TRBJ2-7 - TRBV5-4 CASSPLRGSYEQYF TGTGCCAGCAGCCCCCTTCGAGGGTCCTACGAGCAGTACTTC
- TRBJ1-1 - TRBV2 CASRTTPGNTEAFF TGTGCCAGCAGGACCACTCCAGGGAACACTGAAGCTTTCTTT